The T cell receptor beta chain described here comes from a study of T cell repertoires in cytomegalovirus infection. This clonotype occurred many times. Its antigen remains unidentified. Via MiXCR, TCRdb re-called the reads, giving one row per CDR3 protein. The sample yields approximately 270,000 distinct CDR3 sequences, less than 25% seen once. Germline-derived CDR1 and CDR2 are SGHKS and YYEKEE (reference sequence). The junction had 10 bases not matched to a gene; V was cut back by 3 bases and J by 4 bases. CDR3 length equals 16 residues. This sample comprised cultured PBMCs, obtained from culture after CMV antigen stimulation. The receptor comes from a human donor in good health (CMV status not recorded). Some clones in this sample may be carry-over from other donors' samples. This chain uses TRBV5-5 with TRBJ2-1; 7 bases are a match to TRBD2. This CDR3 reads CASSSSSGGGYNEQFF. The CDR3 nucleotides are TGTGCCAGCAGCTCGTCTTCTGGCGGGGGATACAATGAGCAGTTCTTC.